Reported below is one T cell receptor (beta chain). These data belong to a study of blood T cell repertoires in COVID-19. Across the study: Samples of COVID-19 (acute and convalescent) were obtained from the United States, Italy and Spain. The analysed material was cDNA or gDNA that came from T cells, B-cell-depleted T cells, or PBMCs.

Authors' methods: Reference gene primer amplification gave estimated nucleated cell counts. Sequencing was performed with immunoSEQ multiplex PCR; in TCRdb, only in-frame clones are kept and a portion is missing. The V and J calls and clone size come from that table; D and trimming were worked out from the DNA. The sample has around 95,000 clones, about 85% seen once. The sequence was collected from a human donor in a cohort sampled during active COVID-19. Sequenced input: peripheral blood.

The CDR3 nucleotides read TGTGCCAGTAGTCTCCTGACACTAGCCAAAAACATTCAGTACTTC. Protein sequence: CASSLLTLAKNIQYF. The chain couples TRBV19 to TRBJ2-4; D is unclear. Germline assignment: CDR1 LNHDA and CDR2 SQIVND (reference sequence). V shed 5 bases and J shed 0 bases, with 11 bases lying between them. The CDR3 has 15 residues.